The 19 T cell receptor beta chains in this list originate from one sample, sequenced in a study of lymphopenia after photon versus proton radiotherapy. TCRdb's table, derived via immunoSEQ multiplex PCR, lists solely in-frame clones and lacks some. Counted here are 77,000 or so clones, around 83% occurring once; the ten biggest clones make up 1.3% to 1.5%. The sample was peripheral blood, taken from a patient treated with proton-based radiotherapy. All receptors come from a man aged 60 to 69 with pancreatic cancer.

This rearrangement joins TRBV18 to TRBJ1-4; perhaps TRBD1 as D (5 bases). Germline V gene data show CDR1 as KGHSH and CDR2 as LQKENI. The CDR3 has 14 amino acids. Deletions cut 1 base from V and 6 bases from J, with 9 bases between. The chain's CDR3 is CASSPQGTDEKLFF. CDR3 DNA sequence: TGTGCCAGCTCACCACAGGGGACGGATGAAAAACTGTTTTTT.

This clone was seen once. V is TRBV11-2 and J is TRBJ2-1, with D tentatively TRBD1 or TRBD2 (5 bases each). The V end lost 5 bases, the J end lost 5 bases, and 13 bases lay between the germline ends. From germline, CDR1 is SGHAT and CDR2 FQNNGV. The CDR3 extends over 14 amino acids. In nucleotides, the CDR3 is TGTGCCAGCAGCCTTTGGGACGGAAACAATGAGCAGTTCTTC. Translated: CASSLWDGNNEQFF.

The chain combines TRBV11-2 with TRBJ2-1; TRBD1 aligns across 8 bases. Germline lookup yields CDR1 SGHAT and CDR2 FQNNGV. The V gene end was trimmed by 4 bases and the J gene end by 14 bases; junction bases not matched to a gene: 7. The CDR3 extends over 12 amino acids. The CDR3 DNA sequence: TGTGCCAGCAGCTCCGGACAGGGAATGAAGTTCTTC. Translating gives CASSSGQGMKFF.

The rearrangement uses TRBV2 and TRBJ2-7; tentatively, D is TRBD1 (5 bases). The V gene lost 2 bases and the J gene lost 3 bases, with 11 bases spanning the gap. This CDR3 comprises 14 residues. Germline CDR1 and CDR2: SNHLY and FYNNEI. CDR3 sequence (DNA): TGTGCCAGCAGTGAAATGGGGCAGGGCTACGAGCAGTACTTC. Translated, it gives CASSEMGQGYEQYF.

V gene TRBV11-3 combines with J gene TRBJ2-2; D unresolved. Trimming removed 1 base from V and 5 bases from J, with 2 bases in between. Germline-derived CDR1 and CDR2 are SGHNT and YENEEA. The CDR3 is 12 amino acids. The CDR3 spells CASSLGTGELFF. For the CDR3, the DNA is TGTGCCAGCAGCTTAGGGACCGGGGAGCTGTTTTTT.

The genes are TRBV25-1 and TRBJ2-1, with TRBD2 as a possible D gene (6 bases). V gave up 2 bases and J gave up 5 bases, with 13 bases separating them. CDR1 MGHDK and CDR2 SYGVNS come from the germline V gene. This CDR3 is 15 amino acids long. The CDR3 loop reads CASSEDLARHNEQFF. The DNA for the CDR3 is TGTGCCAGCAGTGAAGACCTAGCGCGCCACAATGAGCAGTTCTTC.

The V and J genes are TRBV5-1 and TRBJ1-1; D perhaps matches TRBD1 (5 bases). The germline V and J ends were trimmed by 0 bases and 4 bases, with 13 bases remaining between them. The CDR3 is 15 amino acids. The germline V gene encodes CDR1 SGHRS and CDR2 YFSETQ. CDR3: CASSLERPGSTEAFF. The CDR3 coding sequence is TGCGCCAGCAGCTTGGAACGGCCAGGGTCCACTGAAGCTTTCTTT.

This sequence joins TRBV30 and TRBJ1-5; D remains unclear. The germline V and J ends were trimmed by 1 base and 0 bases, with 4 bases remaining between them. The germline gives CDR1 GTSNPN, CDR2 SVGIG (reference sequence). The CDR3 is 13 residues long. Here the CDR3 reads CAWSGNSNQPQHF. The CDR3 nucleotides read TGTGCCTGGAGTGGGAATAGCAATCAGCCCCAGCATTTT.

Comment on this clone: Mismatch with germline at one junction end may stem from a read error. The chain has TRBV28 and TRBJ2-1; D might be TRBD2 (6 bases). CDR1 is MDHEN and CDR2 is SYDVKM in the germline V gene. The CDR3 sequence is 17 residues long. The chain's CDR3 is CAGSLLAGSDTEGEQFF. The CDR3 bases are TGTGCCGGCAGTTTATTAGCCGGGAGCGACACCGAGGGTGAGCAGTTCTTC.

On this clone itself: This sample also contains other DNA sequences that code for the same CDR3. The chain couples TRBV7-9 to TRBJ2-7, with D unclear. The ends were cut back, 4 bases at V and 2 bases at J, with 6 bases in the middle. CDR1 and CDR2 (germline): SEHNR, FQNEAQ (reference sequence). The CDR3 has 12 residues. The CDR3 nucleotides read TGTGCCAGCAGCTCGGTCACCTACGAGCAGTACTTC. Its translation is CASSSVTYEQYF.

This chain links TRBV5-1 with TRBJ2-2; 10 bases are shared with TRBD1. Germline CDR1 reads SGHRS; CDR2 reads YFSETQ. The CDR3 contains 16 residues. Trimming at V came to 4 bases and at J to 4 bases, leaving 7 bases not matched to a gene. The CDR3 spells CASSPKGQGSTGELFF. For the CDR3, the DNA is TGCGCCAGCAGCCCCAAGGGACAGGGGAGCACCGGGGAGCTGTTTTTT.

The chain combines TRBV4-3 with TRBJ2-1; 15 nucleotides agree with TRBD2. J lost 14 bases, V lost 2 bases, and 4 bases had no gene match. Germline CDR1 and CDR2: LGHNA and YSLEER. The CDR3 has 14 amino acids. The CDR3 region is CASSQIGTSGRKFF. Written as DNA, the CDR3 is TGCGCCAGCAGCCAAATAGGGACTAGCGGGAGGAAGTTCTTC.

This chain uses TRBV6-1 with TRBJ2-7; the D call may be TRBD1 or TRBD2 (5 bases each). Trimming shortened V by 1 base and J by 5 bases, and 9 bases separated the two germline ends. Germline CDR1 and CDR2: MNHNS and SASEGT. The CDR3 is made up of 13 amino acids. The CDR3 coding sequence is TGTGCCAGCAGTGAAGGTAGGGGACACGAGCAGTACTTC. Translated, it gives CASSEGRGHEQYF.

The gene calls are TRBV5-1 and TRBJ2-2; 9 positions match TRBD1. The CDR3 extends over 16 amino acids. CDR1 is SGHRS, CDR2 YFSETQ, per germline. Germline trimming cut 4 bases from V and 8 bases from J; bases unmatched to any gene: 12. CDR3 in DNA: TGCGCCAGCAGCCCAGGAGATGGGACAGGGAAGGGGGAGCTGTTTTTT. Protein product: CASSPGDGTGKGELFF.

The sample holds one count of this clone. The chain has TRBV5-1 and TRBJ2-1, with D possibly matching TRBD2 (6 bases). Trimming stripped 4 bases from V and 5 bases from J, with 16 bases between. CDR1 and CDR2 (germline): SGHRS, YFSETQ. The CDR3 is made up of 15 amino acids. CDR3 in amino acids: CASSLGGVRDNEQFF. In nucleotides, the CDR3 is TGCGCCAGCAGCCTCGGGGGAGTAAGGGACAATGAGCAGTTCTTC.

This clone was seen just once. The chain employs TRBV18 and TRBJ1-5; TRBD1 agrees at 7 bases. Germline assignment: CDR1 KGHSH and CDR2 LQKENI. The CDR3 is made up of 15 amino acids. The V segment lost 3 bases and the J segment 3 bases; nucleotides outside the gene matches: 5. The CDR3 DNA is TGTGCCAGCTCACCGGTGGGACAGACCAATCAGCCCCAGCATTTT. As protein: CASSPVGQTNQPQHF.

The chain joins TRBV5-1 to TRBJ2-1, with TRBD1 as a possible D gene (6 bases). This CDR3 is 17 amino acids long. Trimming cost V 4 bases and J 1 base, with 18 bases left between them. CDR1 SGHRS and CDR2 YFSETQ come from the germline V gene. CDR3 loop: CASSPPIFGTSYNEQFF. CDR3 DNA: TGCGCCAGCAGCCCACCCATCTTCGGGACATCCTACAATGAGCAGTTCTTC.

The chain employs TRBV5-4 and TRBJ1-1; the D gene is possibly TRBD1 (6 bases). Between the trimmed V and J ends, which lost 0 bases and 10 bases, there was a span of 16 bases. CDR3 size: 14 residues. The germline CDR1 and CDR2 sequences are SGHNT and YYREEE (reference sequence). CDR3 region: CASSLAGALIGAFF. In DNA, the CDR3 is TGTGCCAGCAGCTTGGCGGGGGCCCTCATTGGAGCTTTCTTT. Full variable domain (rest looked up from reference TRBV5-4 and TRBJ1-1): ETGVTQSPTHLIKTRGQQVTLRCSSQSGHNTVSWYQQALGQGPQFIFQYYREEENGRGNFPPRFSGLQFPNYSSELNVNALELDDSALYLCASSLAGALIGAFFGQGTRLTVV.

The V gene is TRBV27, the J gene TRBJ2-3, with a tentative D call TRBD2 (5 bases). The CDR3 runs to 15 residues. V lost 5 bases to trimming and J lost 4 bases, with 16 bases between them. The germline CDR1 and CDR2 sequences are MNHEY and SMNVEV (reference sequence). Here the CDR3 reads CASSPAGRGSDTQYF. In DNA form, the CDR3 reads TGTGCCAGCAGTCCCGCGGGCCGGGGTTCAGATACGCAGTATTTT.